These 7 T cell receptor beta chains were all obtained from the same sample, sequenced in a study of technical replicates of blood from several donors. Libraries were prepared by immunoSEQ multiplex PCR; TCRdb keeps only in-frame clonotypes and omits some of them. The table records more than 65,000 clones, about 81% of them present only once. Sequenced sample: PBMCs. These receptors came from a human donor in good health. Some clones in this sample may be carry-over from other donors' samples.

This chain connects TRBV6-5 to TRBJ2-5; 11 positions match TRBD2. This CDR3 comprises 15 residues. CDR1 is MNHEY, CDR2 SVGAGI, per germline. V lost 6 bases to trimming and J lost 4 bases; unmatched junction nucleotides: 7. Here the CDR3 DNA reads TGTGCCAGCAGCAAACTAGCGGGAGACAGAGAGACCCAGTACTTC. Protein sequence: CASSKLAGDRETQYF.

The rearrangement links TRBV5-1 to TRBJ2-7, with 7 bases aligning to TRBD1. CDR1 and CDR2 from the germline V gene are SGHRS and YFSETQ. The J segment lost 2 bases and the V segment lost 4 bases, leaving 9 bases of the junction unmatched. The CDR3 consists of 15 residues. CDR3 DNA: TGCGCCAGCAGCCCCCCGACAGGGACCCCCTACGAGCAGTACTTC. Translated: CASSPPTGTPYEQYF.

The table lists this clone with a count of one. One end of the junction does not line up with germline, which may come from a read error. The V and J genes are TRBV30 and TRBJ1-5; TRBD1 aligns across 7 bases. The CDR3 sequence is 14 residues long. Germline loops: CDR1 GTSNPN, CDR2 SVGIG (reference sequence). In DNA, the CDR3 is TGTGCCTGGAGTGCGGGACAGTTTCCTCAGCCCCAGCACTTT. Its protein is CAWSAGQFPQPQHF.

In DNA form, the CDR3 reads TGTGCCAGCAAGGGAGGGGCTTCCTACGAGCAGTACTTC. Amino acids: CASKGGASYEQYF. The chain has TRBV2 and TRBJ2-7, with 7 bases fitting TRBD2. Trimming at V came to 7 bases and at J to 1 base, leaving 4 bases not matched to a gene. The CDR3 has 13 residues. Looked up from germline, CDR1 is SNHLY and CDR2 is FYNNEI.

This clone was counted between two and nine times. J is TRBJ2-3 and V is TRBV5-4; 7 bases align to TRBD1. The germline V gene has CDR1 SGHNT and CDR2 YYREEE (reference sequence). V dropped 0 bases and J dropped 0; count of bases not matched to a gene: 4. This CDR3 has 16 residues. In DNA, the CDR3 is TGTGCCAGCAGCTTGGGACAGGGTTTTAGCACAGATACGCAGTATTTT. The encoded protein is CASSLGQGFSTDTQYF.

This sequence joins TRBV2 and TRBJ1-6, with D uncertain. Looked up from germline, CDR1 is SNHLY and CDR2 is FYNNEI. There are 11 residues in the CDR3. Trimming shortened V by 3 bases and J by 13 bases, and 7 bases separated the two germline ends. CDR3: CASSDGGPLHF. As DNA, the CDR3 is TGTGCCAGCAGTGACGGAGGGCCCCTCCACTTT.

This clone was recorded once. The chain links TRBV13 to TRBJ2-1, with a possible D match to TRBD2 (5 bases). Looked up from germline, CDR1 is PRHDT and CDR2 is FYEKMQ (reference sequence). V was clipped by 5 bases and J by 1 base, with 12 bases between them. The CDR3 is made up of 15 amino acids. The CDR3 protein is CASSRPGVSYNEQFF. CDR3 DNA sequence: TGTGCCAGCAGCCGGCCCGGGGTATCCTACAATGAGCAGTTCTTC.